This T cell receptor (beta chain) was captured by sequencing in a study of OX40 agonist ivuxolimab in advanced cancers. Study at large: Of mixed ages from about 23 to 90 and averaging about 56 years, the group was about 80% male. Partial responses were achieved by three patients: one hepatocellular carcinoma, two cutaneous melanoma. Of the participants, more than 35% had some prior anti-PD-1, anti-PD-L1 or anti-CTLA-4 therapy, which was allowed. General study results and limits: Compared with CD4+, CD8+ T cells on average had more expanded clones.

V dropped 3 bases and J dropped 7; count of bases not matched to a gene: 3. The CDR3 spans 14 residues. The V gene's germline CDR1 is LGHNT and CDR2 FRNRAP. A word on this clone: Its matching antigen is unknown.

TCRdb's copy holds only in-frame clones and misses some; the assay was immunoSEQ multiplex PCR. This sample yields about 44,000 clones, of which 80% are seen a single time; 4.5% to 5.5% belongs to the top ten. Sequenced here: CD4+ or CD8+ T cells sorted from blood, sampled in a trial of the OX40 agonist ivuxolimab. The origin of this receptor is an adult with an advanced solid tumor such as melanoma, head and neck, liver or kidney cancer. This chain connects TRBV12-5 to TRBJ2-1; 10 bases are a match to TRBD1. The CDR3 sequence is CASGFGTGANEQFF. CDR3 DNA sequence: TGTGCTAGTGGTTTCGGGACAGGGGCTAATGAGCAGTTCTTC.